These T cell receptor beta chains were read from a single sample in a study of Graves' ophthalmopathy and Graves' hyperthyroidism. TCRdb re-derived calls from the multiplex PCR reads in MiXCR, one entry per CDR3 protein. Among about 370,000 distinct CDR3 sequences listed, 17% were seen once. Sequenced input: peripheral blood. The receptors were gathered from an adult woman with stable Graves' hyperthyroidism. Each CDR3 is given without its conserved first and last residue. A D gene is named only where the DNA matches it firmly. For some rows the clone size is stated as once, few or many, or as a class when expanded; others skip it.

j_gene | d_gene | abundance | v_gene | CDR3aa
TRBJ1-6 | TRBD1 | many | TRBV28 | ASSPGTGVSPLH
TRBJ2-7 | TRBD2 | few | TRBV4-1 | ASSQEIAGALSEQY
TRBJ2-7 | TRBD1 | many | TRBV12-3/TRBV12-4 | ASSSPGTGVDEQY
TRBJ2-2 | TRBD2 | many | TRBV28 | ASSLSILAGTADTGELF
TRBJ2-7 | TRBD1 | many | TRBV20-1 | SARLPGQSYEQY
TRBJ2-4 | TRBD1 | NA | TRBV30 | ACLSYGTGKNIQY
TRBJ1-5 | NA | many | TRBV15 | ATSPEGNSNQPQH
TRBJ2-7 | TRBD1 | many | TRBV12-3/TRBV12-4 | ASSLGSGTGNAEQY
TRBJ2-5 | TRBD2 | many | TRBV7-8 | ASSLGPAGAETQY
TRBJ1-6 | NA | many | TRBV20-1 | SARAQMAAGNSPLH
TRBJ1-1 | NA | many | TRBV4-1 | ASSQDLGINTEAF
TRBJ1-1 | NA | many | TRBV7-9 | ASSLKQGFTEAF
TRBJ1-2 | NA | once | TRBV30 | AWSVGTAAQDGYT
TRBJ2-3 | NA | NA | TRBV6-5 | ASSYSRPGAGDTQY
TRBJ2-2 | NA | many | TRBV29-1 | SVTTSGELF
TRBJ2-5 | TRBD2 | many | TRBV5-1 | ASSDTSGSPWETQY
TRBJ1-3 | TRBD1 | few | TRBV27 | ASSTNRGLGDTIY
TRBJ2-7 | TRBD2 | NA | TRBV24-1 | ATSRGTSGSYEQY
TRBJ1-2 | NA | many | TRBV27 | ASSSYSTGDGYT
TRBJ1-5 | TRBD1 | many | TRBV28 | ASSLGSGTGYNQPQH
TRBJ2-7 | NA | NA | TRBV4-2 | ASSPIRGDDIFFELMYEQY
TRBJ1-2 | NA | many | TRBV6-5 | ASSNGGVQDYGYT
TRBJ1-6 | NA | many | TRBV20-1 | SARRQAYSPLH
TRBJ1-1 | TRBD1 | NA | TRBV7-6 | ASSLWTGANTEAF
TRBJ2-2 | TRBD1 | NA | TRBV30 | AWTGTGGGELF
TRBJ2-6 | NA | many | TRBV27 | ASSLSSGDGANVLT
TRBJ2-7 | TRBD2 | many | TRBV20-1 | SARPVAGGLYEQY
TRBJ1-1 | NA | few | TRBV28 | ASSLGEGVLAF
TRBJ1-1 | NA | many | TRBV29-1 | SVEQAMSTEAF
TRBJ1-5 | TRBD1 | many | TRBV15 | ATSRLQGGGQPQH
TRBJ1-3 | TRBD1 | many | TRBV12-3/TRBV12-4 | ASSAGTAGNTIY
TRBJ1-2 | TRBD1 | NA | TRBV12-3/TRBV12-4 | ASKTDREFRYT
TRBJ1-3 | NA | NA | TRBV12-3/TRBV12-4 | ASSSGIAGNTIY
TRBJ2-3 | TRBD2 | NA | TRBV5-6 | ASSLPTLAGRTDTQY
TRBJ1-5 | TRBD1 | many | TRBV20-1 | SARHPTGGIHQPQH
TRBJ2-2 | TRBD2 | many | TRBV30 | AWSDERESNTGELF
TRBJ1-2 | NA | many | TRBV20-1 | SARDAGARANYGYT
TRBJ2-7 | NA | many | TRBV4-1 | ASSRSGTTAYEQY
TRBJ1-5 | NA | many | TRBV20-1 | SARAWTPGDQPQH
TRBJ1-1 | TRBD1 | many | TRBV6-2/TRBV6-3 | ASRRDRPSPSSNTEAF
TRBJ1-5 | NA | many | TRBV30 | AWSGGSSNQPQH
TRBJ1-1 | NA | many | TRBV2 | ASIRYTEAF
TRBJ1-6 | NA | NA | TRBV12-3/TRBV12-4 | AISLLADSPLH
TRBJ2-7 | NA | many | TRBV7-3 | ASSFHPAPAHRAEDSEQY